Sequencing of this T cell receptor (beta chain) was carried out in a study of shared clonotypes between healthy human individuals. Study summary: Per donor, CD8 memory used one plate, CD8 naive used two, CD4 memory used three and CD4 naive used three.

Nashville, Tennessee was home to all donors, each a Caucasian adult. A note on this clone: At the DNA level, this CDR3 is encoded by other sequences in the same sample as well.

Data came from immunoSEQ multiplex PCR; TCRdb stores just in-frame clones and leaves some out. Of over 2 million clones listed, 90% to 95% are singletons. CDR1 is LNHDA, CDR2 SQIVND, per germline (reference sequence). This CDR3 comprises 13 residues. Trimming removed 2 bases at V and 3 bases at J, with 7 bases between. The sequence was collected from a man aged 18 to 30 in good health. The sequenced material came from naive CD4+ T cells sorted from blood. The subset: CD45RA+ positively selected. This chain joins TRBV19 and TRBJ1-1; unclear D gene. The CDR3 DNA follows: TGTGCCAGTAGTATACGAGGTTACACTGAAGCTTTCTTT. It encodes CASSIRGYTEAFF.